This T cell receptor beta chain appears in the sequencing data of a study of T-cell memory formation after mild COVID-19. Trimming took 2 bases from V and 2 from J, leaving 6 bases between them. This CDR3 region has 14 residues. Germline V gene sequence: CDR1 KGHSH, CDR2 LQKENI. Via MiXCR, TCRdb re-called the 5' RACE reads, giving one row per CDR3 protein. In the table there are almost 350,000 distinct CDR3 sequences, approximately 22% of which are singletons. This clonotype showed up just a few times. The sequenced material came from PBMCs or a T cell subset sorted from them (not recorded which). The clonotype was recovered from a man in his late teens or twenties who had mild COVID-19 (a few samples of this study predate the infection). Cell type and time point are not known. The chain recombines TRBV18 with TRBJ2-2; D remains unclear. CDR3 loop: CASSPSENTGELFF. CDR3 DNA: TGTGCCAGCTCACCATCAGAAAACACCGGGGAGCTGTTTTTT.